This is a list of T cell receptor beta chains from one sample in a study of blood T cell repertoires in COVID-19. TCRdb's copy holds only in-frame clones and misses some; the assay was immunoSEQ multiplex PCR. Here the sample spans 95,000 to 150,000 clones, 84% being singletons. Sequences were obtained from PBMCs or T cells enriched from blood (not recorded which). These TCRs come from a woman in her twenties or thirties who had recovered from COVID-19. The CDR3 runs from the conserved cysteine through the conserved F or W. D genes are given only for firm matches. Size is omitted from some rows. Given values are once, few, many or a class for expanded clones.

J	V	length	D	size	DNA	CDR3
TRBJ2-1	TRBV4-3	12	NA	NA	TGCGCCAGCAGCCCGATAGAGGGTGAGCAGTTCTTC	CASSPIEGEQFF
TRBJ2-3	TRBV7-6	16	NA	NA	TGTGCCAGCAGCCCACCCCGACAGGACCACACAGATACGCAGTATTTT	CASSPPRQDHTDTQYF
TRBJ1-2	TRBV27	15	TRBD1	NA	TGTGCCAGCAGTTTATCCCCGGGACAGCACTATGGCTACACCTTC	CASSLSPGQHYGYTF
TRBJ1-2	TRBV2	15	NA	once	TGTGCCAGCAGATCCGGGACTGCCAACTACTATGGCTACACCTTC	CASRSGTANYYGYTF
TRBJ2-7	TRBV11-2	14	TRBD2	NA	TGTGCCAGCAGCCGGGAGGAAGGCGCCTACGAGCAGTACTTC	CASSREEGAYEQYF
TRBJ2-1	TRBV7-3	15	NA	NA	TGTGCCAGCAGCTTAAACAGCCTAACCTACAATGAGCAGTTCTTC	CASSLNSLTYNEQFF
TRBJ2-1	TRBV24-1	18	NA	NA	TGTGCCACCAGTGACCCACGGACACCCGTGGCGGTATACAATGAGCAGTTCTTC	CATSDPRTPVAVYNEQFF
TRBJ2-7	TRBV10-3	13	NA	once	TGTGCCATCAGTGACGGTTCTCCAGGAGAGCAGTACTTC	CAISDGSPGEQYF
TRBJ1-5	TRBV23-1	14	NA	few	TGCGCCAGCAGTCAATCGCAGGGTTTGCAGCCCCAGCATTTT	CASSQSQGLQPQHF
TRBJ2-1	TRBV19	14	TRBD2	few	TGTGCCAGTATCGGAACGGCTAGCGGGTATGAGCAGTTCTTC	CASIGTASGYEQFF
TRBJ2-2	TRBV24-1	14	TRBD1	NA	TGTGCCACCCGAACGGGACAGGGGGCCGGGGAGCTGTTTTTT	CATRTGQGAGELFF
TRBJ1-1	TRBV19	14	NA	NA	TGTGCCAGTCGAGAGGGACTCTTGAACACTGAAGCTTTCTTT	CASREGLLNTEAFF
TRBJ2-7	TRBV29-1	12	NA	NA	TGCAGCGTTGTAGAGGGGGGGAACGAGCAGTACTTC	CSVVEGGNEQYF
TRBJ1-6	TRBV6-5	15	NA	NA	TGTGCCAGCAGTTACGGACGGGGGGGGAATTCACCCCTCCACTTT	CASSYGRGGNSPLHF
TRBJ2-3	TRBV6-8	14	NA	NA	TGTGCCAGCACAATACGGAGTGTAACAGATACGCAGTATTTT	CASTIRSVTDTQYF
TRBJ1-1	TRBV5-6	17	NA	NA	TGTGCCAGCAGCTCGCGACTGTCAGGGTGGGGTGGCACTGAAGCTTTCTTT	CASSSRLSGWGGTEAFF
TRBJ2-7	TRBV2	16	TRBD2	NA	TGTGCCAGCAGTGTCTCGGGAGGGTCTGATCCCTACGAGCAGTACTTC	CASSVSGGSDPYEQYF
TRBJ2-1	TRBV6-2/TRBV6-3	19	TRBD1	NA	TGTGCCAGCAGTTGTTTCTTGGGGCCAGAGACAGGGAGTTGCAATGAGCAGTTCTTC	CASSCFLGPETGSCNEQFF
TRBJ1-5	TRBV10-1	18	NA	NA	TGCGCCAGCCAAATTATCAACCCGGGGGGGAACGTTGCTCAGCCCCAGCATTTT	CASQIINPGGNVAQPQHF
TRBJ2-3	TRBV10-1	16	TRBD2	few	TGCGCCAGTATTACCCTAGCGGATCCTAGCACAGATACGCAGTATTTT	CASITLADPSTDTQYF
TRBJ2-3	TRBV10-3	14	NA	once	TGTGCCATCAGTATCCGAGCCCCCACAGATACGCAGTATTTT	CAISIRAPTDTQYF
TRBJ2-5	TRBV5-6	13	TRBD1	NA	TGTGCCAGCAGCTTGGGGCAGGGGGCAACCCAGTACTTC	CASSLGQGATQYF
TRBJ1-2	TRBV3-1/TRBV3-2	13	NA	NA	TGTGCCTCCTCCCAGGTCTCGCACTATGGCTACACCTTC	CASSQVSHYGYTF
TRBJ2-3	TRBV7-2	14	NA	NA	TGTGCCAGCAGCTTAGGGGCCCATCAAGATACGCAGTATTTT	CASSLGAHQDTQYF
TRBJ1-4	TRBV10-3	15	NA	NA	TGTGCCATCAGTGCCTTGGGCCAGCCAAATGAAAAACTGTTTTTT	CAISALGQPNEKLFF
TRBJ2-5	TRBV7-2	12	NA	few	TGTGCCAGCAGCTTAGTAGGGGAGGCCCAGTACTTC	CASSLVGEAQYF
TRBJ2-5	TRBV21-1	19	NA	NA	TGTGCCAGCAGCAAAGTACAGGGCCCACCGACATACATCCAAGAGACCCAGTACTTC	CASSKVQGPPTYIQETQYF
TRBJ2-2	TRBV23-1	13	TRBD1	NA	TGCGCCAGCAGTCAAAGACAGGGCGGGGAGCTGTTTTTT	CASSQRQGGELFF
TRBJ1-1	TRBV19	15	TRBD1	NA	TGTGCCATCTCCCGGGGGGGACAGGGCATCACTGAAGCTTTCTTT	CAISRGGQGITEAFF
TRBJ2-4	TRBV30	12	NA	NA	TGTGCCTGGAGCGCAGGCCGACTAGTTCAATACTTC	CAWSAGRLVQYF
TRBJ2-7	TRBV6-5	15	TRBD1	few	TGTGCCAGCAGTTACAGAGGGACAGGGGGCTACGAGCAGTACTTC	CASSYRGTGGYEQYF
TRBJ2-1	TRBV9	18	TRBD2	NA	TGTGCCAGCAGCGTAGAAGGACTAGCGGGAGTGGGCTACAATGAGCAGTTCTTC	CASSVEGLAGVGYNEQFF
TRBJ1-5	TRBV28	13	NA	NA	TGTGCCAGCAGGGACAGTAACAATCAGCCCCAGCATTTT	CASRDSNNQPQHF
TRBJ2-4	TRBV7-2	14	TRBD2	NA	TGTGCCAGCAGCTCGACTAGCGGGGGTTACATTCAGTACTTC	CASSSTSGGYIQYF
TRBJ1-2	TRBV18	17	NA	NA	TGTGCCAGCTCCCTCCACCCGCCGGCAGGGCGCGCGGAAGGCTACACCTTC	CASSLHPPAGRAEGYTF
TRBJ1-4	TRBV28	15	TRBD1	NA	TGTGCCAGCAGTTTCAGGGACAGGGGGCTTGAAAAACTGTTTTTT	CASSFRDRGLEKLFF
TRBJ1-2	TRBV25-1	13	NA	once	TGTGCCAGCAAGGCGGGAGGGAACTATGGCTACACCTTC	CASKAGGNYGYTF
TRBJ2-1	TRBV27	21	TRBD2	NA	TGTGCCAGCAGTTTAGAACATTGGACTAGCGGGGACCTCAGCTCCTACAATGAGCAGTTCTTC	CASSLEHWTSGDLSSYNEQFF
TRBJ2-5	TRBV30	15	TRBD2	NA	TGTGCCTGGAGTGTACTGGCGGGGGGCCAAGAGACCCAGTACTTC	CAWSVLAGGQETQYF
TRBJ1-1	TRBV7-9	15	NA	NA	TGTGCCAGCAGCCGTCTCCAGGGGAGAATCACTGAAGCTTTCTTT	CASSRLQGRITEAFF
TRBJ1-2	TRBV4-1	15	NA	NA	TGCGCCAGCAGCCGCCTTCAGGGGATAAAGGATGGCTACACCTTC	CASSRLQGIKDGYTF
TRBJ2-2	TRBV19	13	NA	NA	TGTGCCAGTAGTATTGAGGGAACCGGGGAGCTGTTTTTT	CASSIEGTGELFF
TRBJ2-7	TRBV20-1	11	NA	many	NA	CSAIFGQGTHF
TRBJ1-6	TRBV9	14	TRBD1	NA	TGTGCCAGCAGCTACAGGGGGAATAATTCACCCCTCCACTTT	CASSYRGNNSPLHF
TRBJ1-1	TRBV15	19	TRBD1	NA	TGTGCCACCAGCCCCGCGAACCTAGGACAGGGGAGAGTTAGGGCTGAAGCTTTCTTT	CATSPANLGQGRVRAEAFF
TRBJ1-2	TRBV27	14	NA	few	TGTGCCAGCAGCCTCGGGGGACCGATCTATGGCTACACCTTC	CASSLGGPIYGYTF
TRBJ1-1	TRBV18	13	TRBD1	NA	TGTGCCAGCTCACCGGACAGGGTGACTGAAGCTTTCTTT	CASSPDRVTEAFF
TRBJ2-5	TRBV25-1	13	NA	NA	TGTGCCAGCAGTGGAGGCAGGGCCGGGACCCAGTACTTC	CASSGGRAGTQYF
TRBJ1-5	TRBV20-1	18	NA	few	TGCAGTGCCAGTACCCAGGGTCCCTGGGATGGGGATGGTCAGCCCCAGCATTTT	CSASTQGPWDGDGQPQHF
TRBJ2-7	TRBV25-1	15	NA	NA	TGTGCCAGTGGTGGGCAGAACCAAACCCCCTACGAGCAGTACTTC	CASGGQNQTPYEQYF
TRBJ1-5	TRBV6-2/TRBV6-3	16	NA	NA	TGTGCCAGCAGTGCCAAGAGATCTTATAGCAATCAGCCCCAGCATTTT	CASSAKRSYSNQPQHF
TRBJ1-3	TRBV13	15	TRBD1	few	TGTGCCAGCAGCTTTACAGGGGGGTCTGGAAACACCATATATTTT	CASSFTGGSGNTIYF